These 32 T cell receptor beta chains came from one sample sequenced in a study of metastatic and nonmetastatic thyroid tumors. MiXCR was used by TCRdb to re-call the PCR reads. The repertoire consists of roughly 50,000 clones, with approximately 20% occurring once and the leading ten covering about 4%. No patient received treatment before thyroid surgery. Sequencing was performed on blood. The source is a male donor with papillary thyroid cancer or a benign thyroid nodule (not recorded which). Some clones in this sample may be carry-over from other donors' samples.

This clone appeared many times. The rearrangement joins TRBV6-1 to TRBJ2-3; 7 nucleotides line up with TRBD1. V shed 1 base and J 7 bases; nucleotides not matched to a gene: 2. In germline, CDR1 is MNHNS, CDR2 SASEGT. There are 13 residues in the CDR3. The CDR3 here is CASSEGDSYTQYF. For the CDR3, the DNA is TGTGCCAGCAGTGAAGGGGACAGTTATACGCAGTATTTT.

This clone has a count of ten or more. This sample also contains other DNA sequences that code for the same CDR3. The chain couples TRBV6-1 to TRBJ2-1; the D gene is possibly TRBD2 (5 bases). CDR3 length: 15 amino acids. Per the germline V gene, CDR1 is MNHNS and CDR2 is SASEGT. The ends were cut back, 6 bases at V and 1 base at J, with 13 bases in the middle. The CDR3 is CASRSGILSYNEQFF. The CDR3 nucleotides are TGTGCCAGCAGGTCCGGGATCCTATCCTACAATGAGCAGTTCTTC.

The sample holds many counts of this clone. The chain recombines TRBV9 with TRBJ1-3, with D unclear. Germline V gene data show CDR1 as SGDLS and CDR2 as YYNGEE. The length of the CDR3 is 14 residues. The V end lost 0 bases, the J end lost 0 bases, and 4 bases lay between the germline ends. CDR3 in amino acids: CASSVAYSGNTIYF. The DNA for the CDR3 is TGTGCCAGCAGCGTAGCCTACTCTGGAAACACCATATATTTT.

The V gene is TRBV14, the J gene TRBJ1-3, with D perhaps TRBD1 (5 bases). V was shortened by 3 bases and J by 1 base, with 19 bases between the two germline ends. The CDR3 has 18 residues. The germline CDR1 and CDR2 sequences are SGHDN and FVKESK. The CDR3 loop is CASSQGRLRQTSGNTIYF. CDR3 bases: TGTGCCAGCAGCCAGGGGAGATTACGACAGACATCTGGAAACACCATATATTTT.

CDR3 DNA sequence: TGCGCCAGCAGACAGGGTGGCCCTTCCTCTGGGGCCAACGTCCTGACTTTC. Protein: CASRQGGPSSGANVLTF. The chain couples TRBV10-1 to TRBJ2-6; tentative D call: TRBD1 (6 bases). The germline V gene encodes CDR1 WNHNN and CDR2 SYGVQD (reference sequence). The CDR3 runs to 17 residues. Trimming pared 6 bases from V and 0 bases from J, leaving 15 bases between.

Many counts were recorded for this clone. This sequence joins TRBV28 and TRBJ1-4; a weak D match, TRBD1 (6 bases). CDR1 is MDHEN and CDR2 is SYDVKM in the germline V gene. V lost 5 bases to trimming and J lost 7 bases, with 14 bases between them. This CDR3 is 14 amino acids long. CDR3 coding DNA: TGTGCCAGCAGTCTTGGGGGGCCTGCTGAAAAACTGTTTTTT. Translating it yields CASSLGGPAEKLFF. Together with reference TRBV28 and TRBJ1-4, the CDR3 gives the full variable domain: DVKVTQSSRYLVKRTGEKVFLECVQDMDHENMFWYRQDPGLGLRLIYFSYDVKMKEKGDIPEGYSVSREKKERFSLILESASTNQTSMYLCASSLGGPAEKLFFGSGTQLSVL.

This clone was detected many times. The chain is built from TRBV7-3 and TRBJ2-2; 7 bases agree with TRBD1. This CDR3 contains 17 residues. After removal of 6 bases from V and 3 bases from J, the junction contained 13 bases not matched to a gene. The germline CDR1 and CDR2 sequences are SGHTA and FQGTGA. CDR3 sequence: CASSRPQGEVYTGELFF. CDR3 bases: TGTGCCAGCAGTCGACCTCAGGGGGAAGTGTACACCGGGGAGCTGTTTTTT. The whole variable domain, filled in from reference TRBV7-3 and TRBJ2-2, reads GAGVSQTPSNKVTEKGKYVELRCDPISGHTALYWYRQSLGQGPEFLIYFQGTGAADDSGLPNDRFFAVRPEGSVSTLKIQRTERGDSAVYLCASSRPQGEVYTGELFFGEGSRLTVL.

This clone has just a few counts. The rearrangement joins TRBV28 to TRBJ2-7; D remains ambiguous. The CDR3 is 13 residues long. Germline V gene sequence: CDR1 MDHEN, CDR2 SYDVKM. V lost 3 bases and J lost 2, with 8 bases in between. The CDR3 region is CASSFGRPYEQYF. As DNA, the CDR3 is TGTGCCAGCAGTTTTGGGCGACCCTACGAGCAGTACTTC.

This clone was counted many times. V gene TRBV6-1 combines with J gene TRBJ2-7; 8 bases align to TRBD1. The germline V gene encodes CDR1 MNHNS and CDR2 SASEGT. Trimming at V came to 3 bases and at J to 2 bases, leaving 6 bases not matched to a gene. This CDR3 region has 15 residues. CDR3 nucleotide sequence: TGTGCCAGCAGTGATATGACAGGGGCCCCCTACGAGCAGTACTTC. Its protein is CASSDMTGAPYEQYF.

This clone was counted many times. The chain couples TRBV24-1 to TRBJ2-3; a weak D match, TRBD2 (5 bases). The CDR3 consists of 15 residues. Germline lookup yields CDR1 KGHDR and CDR2 SFDVKD. With 3 bases removed from V and 5 bases from J, the gap between germline ends came to 14 bases. CDR3 amino acids: CATSDPRGPGDTQYF. In nucleotides, the CDR3 is TGTGCCACCAGTGATCCCCGAGGGCCGGGAGATACGCAGTATTTT.

This clone has ten or more counts. The chain combines TRBV3-1 with TRBJ2-7; TRBD2 matches 8 bases. There are 12 residues in the CDR3. CDR1 LGHDT and CDR2 YNNKEL come from the germline V gene (reference sequence). J gave up 7 bases and V 6 bases, and 5 bases lay outside the gene matches. For the CDR3, the DNA is TGTGCCAGCAGTCCTAGCGGGCTTGAGCAGTACTTC. This sequence encodes CASSPSGLEQYF.

In regard to this clone: A much more abundant neighbour one base away suggests this may be a read error. The chain carries TRBV2 and TRBJ1-2; 8 bases are a match to TRBD1. V lost 7 bases, J lost 8 bases, and 9 bases stayed unmatched. The CDR3 loop spans 13 amino acids. Germline assignment: CDR1 SNHLY and CDR2 FYNNEI. CDR3 residues: CASTPDRGRGYTF. CDR3 DNA sequence: TGTGCCAGCACACCCGACAGGGGCAGGGGCTACACCTTC. Using reference TRBV2 and TRBJ1-2 for the parts outside the CDR3, the full variable domain is EPEVTQTPSHQVTQMGQEVILRCVPISNHLYFYWYRQILGQKVEFLVSFYNNEISEKSEIFDDQFSVERPDGSNFTLKIRSTKLEDSAMYFCASTPDRGRGYTFGSGTRLTVV.

The sample holds a few counts of this clone. The chain uses TRBV28 and TRBJ1-5; D is uncertain. This CDR3 is built from 16 residues. Trimming removed 6 bases from V and 4 bases from J, with 19 bases in between. Germline V gene data show CDR1 as MDHEN and CDR2 as SYDVKM. The CDR3 DNA follows: TGTGCCAGCAGAACGGGCATGGGGTCCTCGAATCAGCCCCAGCATTTT. This sequence encodes CASRTGMGSSNQPQHF.

This clone was seen a single time. This chain connects TRBV7-9 to TRBJ1-1, with 8 positions matching TRBD1. The CDR3 covers 14 residues. Germline assignment: CDR1 SEHNR and CDR2 FQNEAQ (reference sequence). Germline trimming cut 1 base from V and 7 bases from J; bases unmatched to any gene: 5. The CDR3 loop is CASSLGTDRDEAFF. Written as DNA, the CDR3 is TGTGCCAGCAGCTTAGGGACGGACAGGGATGAAGCTTTCTTT.

This clone occurred many times. V and J are TRBV2 and TRBJ2-1; 9 bases align to TRBD1. Per germline, CDR1 SNHLY and CDR2 FYNNEI. This CDR3 region has 13 residues. V dropped 7 bases and J dropped 5; count of bases not matched to a gene: 3. DNA for the CDR3: TGTGCCAGCATGGGGACAGGGAACAATGAGCAGTTCTTC. Its protein product is CASMGTGNNEQFF.

A word on this clone: The junction shows a germline mismatch at one end, possibly a read error. The gene calls are TRBV3-1 and TRBJ1-1; no reliable D call. The CDR3 runs to 11 residues. Germline CDR1 and CDR2: LGHDT and YNNKEL (reference sequence). CDR3: CVSSQEYRAFF. In nucleotides, the CDR3 is TGTGTCAGCAGCCAAGAGTATCGGGCTTTCTTT.

In regard to this clone: At one of its ends the junction is not consistent with the germline gene, which may arise from a read error. The CDR3 DNA reads TGTACCAGCAGCTTAGGCCAGGGGGCAGAGCAGTACTTC. This translates into CTSSLGQGAEQYF. The rearrangement uses TRBV11-3 and TRBJ2-7, with 8 bases aligning to TRBD1. This CDR3 spans 13 amino acids. The germline CDR1 and CDR2 sequences are SGHNT and YENEEA.

This clone was counted at least ten times. The genes are TRBV30 and TRBJ2-1, with D perhaps matching TRBD2 (5 bases). In germline, CDR1 is GTSNPN, CDR2 SVGIG (reference sequence). The V end was cut by 3 bases, the J end by 2 bases, with 14 bases between. The CDR3 loop spans 15 amino acids. CDR3 DNA sequence: TGTGCCTGGAGCGGACTTTTGCTAACCTACAATGAGCAGTTCTTC. Amino acid sequence: CAWSGLLLTYNEQFF.

The sample holds many counts of this clone. The chain combines TRBV6-2 or TRBV6-3 with TRBJ2-7; D is perhaps TRBD1 or TRBD2 (5 bases each). There are 12 residues in the CDR3. Trimming left V 6 bases short and J 3 bases short, with 9 bases between. The V gene's germline CDR1 is MNHEY and CDR2 SVGEGT. The CDR3 DNA reads as TGTGCCAGCAGGAGGGACGGCTACGAGCAGTACTTC. Amino acids: CASRRDGYEQYF.

This clone was counted only a few times. J is TRBJ1-1 and V is TRBV6-4; unclear D gene. V was clipped by 4 bases and J by 4 bases, with 10 bases between them. CDR1 is MRHNA and CDR2 is SNTAGT in the germline V gene. The CDR3 runs to 13 residues. CDR3 coding DNA: TGTGCCAGCAGTGCGTACATGGGCACTGAAGCTTTCTTT. It is translated as CASSAYMGTEAFF.

Comments on this clone: The final CDR3 position lacks the conserved phenylalanine or tryptophan, pointing to a likely read error. The J gene is TRBJ2-2, the V gene TRBV12-3 or TRBV12-4, with 14 positions matching TRBD2. The trim removed 4 bases at V and 7 bases at J, leaving 5 bases unmatched. This CDR3 region has 16 residues. In nucleotides, the CDR3 is TGTGCCAGCAGTTCTGGACTAGCGGGAGGAGGCGGGGAGCTGTTTCTT. Translation gives CASSSGLAGGGGELFL.

This clone ranks as medium-sized (0.01 to 0.1%). The chain couples TRBV5-1 to TRBJ2-1, with D tentatively TRBD1 (5 bases). CDR1 SGHRS and CDR2 YFSETQ come from the germline V gene. Trimming shortened V by 4 bases and J by 8 bases, and 19 bases separated the two germline ends. The CDR3 sequence is 15 residues long. The CDR3, as DNA: TGCGCCAGCAGCGCAGGGATGATGAAATCGGATGAGCAGTTCTTC. Amino acid sequence: CASSAGMMKSDEQFF.

The V and J genes are TRBV4-1 and TRBJ2-5; possible D gene TRBD1, 6 bases. The V gene lost 5 bases and the J gene lost 2 bases, with 18 bases spanning the gap. The CDR3 has 16 amino acids. The germline V gene encodes CDR1 MGHRA and CDR2 YSYEKL. CDR3 loop: CASSIQQGRAQETQYF. CDR3 bases: TGCGCCAGCAGCATCCAACAGGGCCGGGCTCAAGAGACCCAGTACTTC.

This clone was detected ten times or more. The gene calls are TRBV6-1 and TRBJ2-7; TRBD2 aligns across 10 bases. Trimming cost V 8 bases and J 5 bases; bases outside gene matches: 3. This CDR3 spans 12 amino acids. CDR1 is MNHNS, CDR2 SASEGT, per germline. CDR3 nucleotides: TGTGCCAGCGTTGGACTAGCGGACGAGCAGTACTTC. Its translation: CASVGLADEQYF.

This clone occurred a few times. The chain employs TRBV5-1 and TRBJ2-1; TRBD2 might be the D (6 bases). V gave up 4 bases and J gave up 9 bases, with 29 bases separating them. CDR1 is SGHRS and CDR2 is YFSETQ in the germline V gene. This CDR3 is built from 18 residues. In DNA, the CDR3 is TGCGCCAGCAGCCAATGGCCCATGGAGGGCCAACCCCACACTGAGCAGTTCTTC. As protein: CASSQWPMEGQPHTEQFF.

The chain has TRBV19 and TRBJ2-1; TRBD2 aligns across 13 bases. V dropped 4 bases and J dropped 8; count of bases not matched to a gene: 8. The CDR3 extends over 16 amino acids. Looked up from germline, CDR1 is LNHDA and CDR2 is SQIVND (reference sequence). CDR3 nucleotides: TGTGCCAGTAGTAGGTCCCTAACTAGCGGGAGGGATGAGCAGTTCTTC. This encodes CASSRSLTSGRDEQFF.

In DNA form, the CDR3 reads TGTGCCAGCAGTTACTCGGGGGTTGCCTTTGGGAACACCATATATTTT. This codes for CASSYSGVAFGNTIYF. The chain carries TRBV6-5 and TRBJ1-3, with D maybe TRBD1 (5 bases). Germline CDR1 reads MNHEY; CDR2 reads SVGAGI. V was pared by 0 bases and J by 7 bases, with 16 bases between. The CDR3 length is 16 residues.

This clone was seen many times. Written as DNA, the CDR3 is TGTGCCAGCAGCTCCCGACTAGACACCGGGGAGCTGTTTTTT. Translation: CASSSRLDTGELFF. The gene calls are TRBV5-4 and TRBJ2-2; tentative D call: TRBD2 (6 bases). Trimming pared 3 bases from V and 3 bases from J, leaving 9 bases between. CDR3 length: 14 amino acids. Germline V lookup: CDR1 SGHNT, CDR2 YYREEE (reference sequence).

The chain links TRBV18 to TRBJ1-2; no clear D. Per the germline V gene, CDR1 is KGHSH and CDR2 is LQKENI. V lost 0 bases, J lost 7 bases, and 18 bases lay in between. The CDR3 is 16 residues long. CDR3 in DNA: TGTGCCAGCTCACCACCTTCGCGCCCTGACCTATTTGGCTACACCTTC. As protein: CASSPPSRPDLFGYTF.

This clone was seen many times. The chain combines TRBV20-1 with TRBJ2-1; 8 bases align to TRBD1. This CDR3 has 16 amino acids. V lost 6 bases and J lost 2; bases outside the gene matches: 12. Germline values: CDR1 DFQATT, CDR2 SNEGSKA (reference sequence). CDR3 loop: CSAPDRGLGPYNEQFF. The CDR3 DNA reads as TGCAGTGCACCTGACAGGGGCCTAGGGCCCTACAATGAGCAGTTCTTC.

This clone has at least ten counts. This is likely a read error, given that the CDR3 carries no conserved phenylalanine or tryptophan at its end. This chain's CDR3 is CASSKGTSGYTEAFS. CDR3 in DNA: TGTGCCAGCAGCAAAGGGACCTCCGGCTACACTGAAGCTTTCTCT. The gene calls are TRBV7-9 and TRBJ1-1, with D possibly being TRBD1 (5 bases). Looked up from germline, CDR1 is SEHNR and CDR2 is FQNEAQ (reference sequence). CDR3 length: 15 residues. Trimming cost V 5 bases and J 3 bases, with 16 bases left between them.

The rearrangement uses TRBV19 and TRBJ1-2, with TRBD1 as a possible D gene (6 bases). CDR1 and CDR2 from the germline V gene are LNHDA and SQIVND (reference sequence). The CDR3 has 16 residues. V lost 3 bases to trimming and J lost 8 bases, with 22 bases between them. The CDR3 bases are TGTGCCAGTAGTATCAATATAGTACAGGGTTTCTACGGCTACACCTTC. Its translation is CASSINIVQGFYGYTF.